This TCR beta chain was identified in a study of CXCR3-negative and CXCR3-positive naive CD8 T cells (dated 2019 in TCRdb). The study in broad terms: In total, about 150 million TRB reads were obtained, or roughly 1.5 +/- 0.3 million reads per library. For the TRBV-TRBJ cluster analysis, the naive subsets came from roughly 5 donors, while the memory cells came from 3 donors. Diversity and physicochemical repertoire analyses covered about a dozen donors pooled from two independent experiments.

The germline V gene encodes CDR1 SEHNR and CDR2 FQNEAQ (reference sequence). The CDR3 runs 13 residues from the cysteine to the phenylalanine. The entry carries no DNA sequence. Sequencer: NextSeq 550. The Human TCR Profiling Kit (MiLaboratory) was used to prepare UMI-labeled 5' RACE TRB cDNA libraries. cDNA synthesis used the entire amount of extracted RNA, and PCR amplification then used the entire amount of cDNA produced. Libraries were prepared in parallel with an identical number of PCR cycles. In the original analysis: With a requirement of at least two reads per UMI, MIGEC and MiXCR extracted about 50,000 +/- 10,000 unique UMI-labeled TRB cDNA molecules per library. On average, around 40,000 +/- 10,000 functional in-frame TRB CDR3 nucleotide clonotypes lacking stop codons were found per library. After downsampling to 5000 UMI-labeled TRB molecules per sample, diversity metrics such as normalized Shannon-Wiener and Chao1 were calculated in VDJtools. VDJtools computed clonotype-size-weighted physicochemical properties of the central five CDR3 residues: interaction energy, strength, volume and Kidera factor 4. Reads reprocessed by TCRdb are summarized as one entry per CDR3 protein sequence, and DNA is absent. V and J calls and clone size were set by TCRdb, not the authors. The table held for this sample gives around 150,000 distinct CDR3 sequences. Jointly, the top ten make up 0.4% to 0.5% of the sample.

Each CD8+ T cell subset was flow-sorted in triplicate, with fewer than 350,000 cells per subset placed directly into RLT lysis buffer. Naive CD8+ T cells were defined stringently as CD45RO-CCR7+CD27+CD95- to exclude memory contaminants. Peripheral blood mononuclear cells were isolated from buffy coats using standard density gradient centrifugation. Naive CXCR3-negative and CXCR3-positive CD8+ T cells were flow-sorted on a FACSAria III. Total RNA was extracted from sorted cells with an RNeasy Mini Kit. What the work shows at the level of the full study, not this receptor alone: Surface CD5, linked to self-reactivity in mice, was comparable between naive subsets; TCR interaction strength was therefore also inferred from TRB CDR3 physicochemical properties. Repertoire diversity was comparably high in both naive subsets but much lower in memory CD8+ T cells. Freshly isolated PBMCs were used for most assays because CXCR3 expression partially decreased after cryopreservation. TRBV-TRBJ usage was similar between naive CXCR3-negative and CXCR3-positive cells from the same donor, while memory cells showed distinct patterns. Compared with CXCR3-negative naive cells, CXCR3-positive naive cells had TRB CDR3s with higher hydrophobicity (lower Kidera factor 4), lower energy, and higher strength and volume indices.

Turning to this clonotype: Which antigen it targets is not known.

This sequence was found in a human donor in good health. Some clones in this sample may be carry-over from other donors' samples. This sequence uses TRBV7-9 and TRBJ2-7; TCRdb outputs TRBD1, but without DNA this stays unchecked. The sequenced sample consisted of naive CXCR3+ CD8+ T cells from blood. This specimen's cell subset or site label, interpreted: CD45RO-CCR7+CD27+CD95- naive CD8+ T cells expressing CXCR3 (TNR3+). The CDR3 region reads CASSQQGSYEQYF.